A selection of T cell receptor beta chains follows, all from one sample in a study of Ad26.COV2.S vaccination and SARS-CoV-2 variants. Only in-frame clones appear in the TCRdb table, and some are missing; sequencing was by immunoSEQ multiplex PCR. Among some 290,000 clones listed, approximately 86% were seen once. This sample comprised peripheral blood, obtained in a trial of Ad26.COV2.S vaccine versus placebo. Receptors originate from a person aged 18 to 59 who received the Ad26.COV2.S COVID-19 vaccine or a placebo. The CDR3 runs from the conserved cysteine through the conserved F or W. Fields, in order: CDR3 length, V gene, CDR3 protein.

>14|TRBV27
CASRPRRDTGELFF
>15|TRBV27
CASSFAGGLQETQYF
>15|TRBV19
CASSIEAGVSYEQYF
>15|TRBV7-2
CASRRQGVSSYEQYF
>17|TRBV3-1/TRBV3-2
CASSPGSMRGNNQPQHF
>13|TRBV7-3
CASSLEAGSPLHF
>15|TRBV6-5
CASSLNPAGNYGYTF
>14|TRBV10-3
CAISEPDRGYEQYF
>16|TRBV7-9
CASSLESGGLSYEQYF
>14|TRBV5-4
CASSRDGVGYEQYF
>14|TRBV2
CASSERRPTAEAFF
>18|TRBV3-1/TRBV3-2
CASSQDPGGGATNEKLFF
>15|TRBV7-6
CASRLSGTPAGELFF
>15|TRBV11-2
CASSLGQGAYNEQFF
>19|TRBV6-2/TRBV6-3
CASSLDPDRELPYNSPLHF
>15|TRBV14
CASSPFGQGENEQFF
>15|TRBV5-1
CASSRGGASTDTQYF
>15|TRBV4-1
CASSQGLGYSYEQYF
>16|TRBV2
CASSPETGGGLNEQYF
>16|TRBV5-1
CASSFPVGVPKETQYF
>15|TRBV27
CASSSLDRGHSPLHF
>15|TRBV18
CASSSNQDMNTEAFF
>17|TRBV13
CASSGLAGAQSSYEQYF
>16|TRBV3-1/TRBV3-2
CASSRSGRGGNTEAFF
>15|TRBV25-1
CASSELGSMNTEAFF
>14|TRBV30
CAWLLSTGYYGYTF
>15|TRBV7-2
CASSLSGTKNTEAFF
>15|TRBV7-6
CASSLGGAKGNTIYF
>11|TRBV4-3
CASSLNGEQFF
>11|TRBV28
CASRMNTEAFF
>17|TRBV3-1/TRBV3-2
CASSQHGAGTGNTEAFF
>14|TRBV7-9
CASSLTPGSYEQYF
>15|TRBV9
CASSVQGTYNSPLHF
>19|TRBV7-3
CASSSLQGRLTPTNEKLFF
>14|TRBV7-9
CASSTQGASEKLFF
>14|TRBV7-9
CASSYDTLGETQYF
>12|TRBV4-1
CASSQGYTEAFF
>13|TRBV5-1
CASSLSRTYEQYF
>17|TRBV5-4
CASSLWGRGISGYGYTF
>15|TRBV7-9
CASSLEGSGANVLTF
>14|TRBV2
CASSQSGGGETQYF